The present T cell receptor (beta chain) was sequenced within a study of cytomegalovirus exposure and HLA in healthy donors (dated by TCRdb to 2016 to 2017). At the level of the whole study: An earlier analysis of several hundred of the donors reported 276 Gb of sequence data and 117 million unique TCR beta sequences obtained from some 170 million T cells. An early release that covered 500 to 800 HLA-typed donors contained about 300 gigabases of sequencing data and approximately 85 million unique TCR sequences. The genetic ancestry cluster associated with self-reported Caucasian donors included over 80% of the 398 genotyped donors. The study aimed to test whether signatures of past pathogen exposure could be identified by cataloging public T cell receptors. The study profiled the T cell repertoires of hundreds of subjects by immunosequencing and related them to cytomegalovirus serostatus. Along with the 666-subject first cohort, a separate validation cohort of over 90 different subjects was used. To predict cytomegalovirus infection status, the study brought together high-throughput TCR immunosequencing, statistical association of individual TCRs with disease status, and machine learning. In a later analysis, previously published TCR beta repertoires from fewer than 750 donors were re-analyzed and high-resolution HLA genotyping was added so that TCR occurrence patterns could be studied. Rather than using new phenotypic data, the later analysis identified candidate immune exposures from TCR beta sequences and from how often those sequences occurred across donors. To decide whether each TCR beta V gene segment behaved as functional or pseudogenic, an earlier analysis of nearly 600 of the donors relied on high-throughput TCR beta sequencing. Donor age, sex, ethnicity and CMV serostatus were compiled together with the repertoire data. A later genetic analysis took genome-wide SNP genotypes for 398 of the 666 donors and used that subset as a discovery cohort. Every repertoire in the discovery cohort had been generated on one and the same sequencing platform. Class I and class II HLA loci were covered by the typing at four-digit resolution. The number of typed donors differed by locus: about 629-640 for A, B, C, DRB1 and DQB1; about 520 for DQA1; some 610 for DPA1; and approximately 450 for DPB1. Roughly 5 DR-DQ haplotypes were treated as single units for association and clustering because of strong linkage in the cohort. Across 398 genotyped donors of the cohort, an average of roughly 250,000 unique TCR beta nucleotide sequences per donor were sequenced, and 15% to 20% of those sequences were non-productive.

The CDR3 starts with the cysteine, ends with the phenylalanine, and has 15 residues. This entry keeps only the CDR3 DNA: 45 bases, framed from base 1. V gives up 3 bases and J gives up 6 bases, and the segment between their germline ends measures 16 bases. The germline V gene provides CDR1 LGHNA and CDR2 YSLEER. Here is what the overall study found, with its caveats: Broadly in line with IMGT annotations, most TCR beta V segments showed up in productive rearrangements about 90% or about 30% of the time in an earlier analysis of approximately 600 of the donors. While some public TCRs were present in many individuals, most TCR sequences turned up only very rarely across donors. A total of around 150 TCR beta chains were listed by the study as associated with cytomegalovirus. Correlated functional status among segregating V segments might reflect linkage disequilibrium, but an unknown experimental factor could not be ruled out. In a later analysis, TCR association rates were found to vary across HLA loci, with the most associated TCRs seen for DRB1 alleles and the fewest for HLA-C alleles. In both the original and validation cohorts, the classifier was reported to diagnose cytomegalovirus status with high specificity and sensitivity. A later genetic analysis reported fewer N-insertions in productive TCRs among donors in an Asian-associated ancestry cluster than the roughly 620-donor mean. Specific HLA alleles were associated with 15,000 to 20,000 TCR beta sequences at a false discovery rate of 0.05 in a later analysis. Some IMGT-functional V segments, including TRBV6-2 and TRBV6-3, could not be distinguished by the 87-base-pair reads and were therefore excluded. Immune exposure information for the cohort was limited to CMV serostatus. The sequencing pipeline was judged likely to have produced a cluster of highly shared sequence variants as a technical artifact. Roughly uniform sequencing depth across donors was assumed in presence/absence analyses, although this assumption may not hold. HLA typing was unavailable for some donors at each locus, so association tests used only the typed subset. It was suggested by the authors that the approach could potentially be generalized to other disease states and immunological phenotypes. This cohort had only TCR beta chains sequenced, and the lack of alpha or paired-chain data limited which features could be detected. A few of the identified cytomegalovirus-associated TCR beta chains were confirmed in vitro to be specific for cytomegalovirus antigens. An association between a missense DCLRE1C variant and V-gene and J-gene trimming of TCR beta chains was found in a later genetic analysis and replicated in an independent cohort. Most CMV-associated TCR beta chains appeared to be HLA-restricted in a later analysis, and the HLA associations seemed to be driven largely by CMV exposure. A further reported finding was that TCR beta sequences accurately predicted the HLA-A and HLA-B alleles for most subjects in the first cohort. Assigning TCR associations to individual alleles was difficult when HLA alleles, especially DR and DQ, strongly co-occurred. The earlier analysis of nearly 600 of the donors excluded roughly 17 rarely observed V segments, including chromosome 9 orphons, because counts were too low. Compared with equally common non-associated chains, HLA-associated TCR beta chains in a later analysis were more clonally expanded and had lower generation probabilities. In a later analysis, several top co-occurrence clusters were reported to appear linked to parvovirus B19, influenza, CMV and Epstein-Barr virus.

The cohort was made up of 500 to 850 healthy bone marrow donors. Cohort members were all nominally healthy when sampled, although unrecorded immune exposures were likely present. The donor was CMV seronegative and was included in the group of a few hundred seronegative cohort members. Each donor provided a peripheral blood sample, and peripheral blood mononuclear cells were used for TCR beta sequencing. Genomic DNA extraction from the blood cell samples was performed with the Qiagen DNeasy Blood Extraction Kit. Libraries were made using the immunoSEQ multiplex PCR assay. A mixture of 60 forward primers for TCR Vbeta segments and 13 reverse primers for TCR Jbeta segments was used in the multiplex PCR. Amplification of the CDR3 region of rearranged TCR beta genes was performed with a multiplex PCR assay on genomic DNA. On the Illumina HiSeq System, the amplified TCR beta libraries were sequenced as 87-base-pair reads. In the authors' own workflow: Across the 670 or so repertoires, a later analysis counted tens of millions of unique TCR beta chains, 9 million to 14 million of which were shared by at least two donors. Raw reads were error-corrected and collapsed into unique sequences with a nearest-neighbor algorithm that merged closely related sequences to remove PCR and sequencing errors. Alignment of CDR3 sequences to IMGT reference sequences was used to assign V, D and J gene segments. Each retained sequence needed at least a six-nucleotide match to both a V gene segment and a J gene segment. A rearrangement counted as productive if the CDR3 had no stop codons and remained in frame with V and J, and every other rearrangement counted as non-productive. CDR3 was defined by IMGT convention, running from the second conserved V-encoded cysteine to the conserved J-encoded phenylalanine. Sequences without an unambiguous match to a single V gene segment were excluded from the earlier analysis of over 500 of the donors. An earlier analysis of 450 to 650 of the donors called V segments functional above 56.7% productive rearrangements and segregating when the between-donor standard deviation exceeded 5%. A statistical classification framework was developed to diagnose cytomegalovirus status using the catalog of TCR beta chain sequences. In a later analysis, V and J genes were assigned by comparing TCR nucleotide sequences against IMGT/GENE-DB human TR gene sequences. A later analysis assigned CDR3 sequences and most-parsimonious VDJ recombination scenarios with the TCRdist pipeline. In a later analysis, each TCR beta chain was defined by its CDR3 amino acid sequence together with its V-gene family, and reads lacking a unique V-gene family were excluded. As a way to deal with suspected cross-contamination and a sequencing artifact, a later analysis dropped 592 nucleotide sequences that were highly shared and had low generation probability. For each public chain, a later analysis derived a clonal expansion index from normalized ranks of inferred template counts within each repertoire. Generation probabilities in a later analysis came from a VDJ recombination model fitted to out-of-frame rearrangements, and those results were checked against IGoR. Hypergeometric tests were used in a later analysis to score TCR-TCR, TCR-HLA and TCR-CMV co-occurrence, with a repertoire-size bias correction applied to the TCR pairs. False discovery rates were estimated in a later analysis by permuting HLA or CMV assignments 20 times. In a later analysis, co-occurring TCRs were grouped using DBSCAN, and TCRdist sequence similarity was added for clustering within HLA-allele-positive subsets. Repertoires with fewer than 30,000 or more than 120,000 public chains were left out of co-occurrence clustering, as were about 5 repertoires with anomalous nucleotide sharing. TCRdb took over this immuneACCESS table, retaining in-frame rearrangements with V and J assigned. Such tables are incomplete; in checked studies, under half of the missing clones stem from an unresolved V gene, and the remainder is unexplained. From that table come the V and J calls and clone size; the DNA was used to work out D and trimming. Counted in this sample were roughly 180,000 clones; around 75% of them appeared once. Jointly, the top ten make up about 2.9% of the sample.

Concerning this clone itself: It has no known antigen specificity. No qualities accompany the bases; no much larger clone lies one base away.

The sequence links TRBV4-3 to TRBJ2-3, with a weak D call of TRBD1 (6 bases match). Sample: PBMCs. The receptor was isolated from a male donor in good health and CMV-seronegative. The CDR3 amino acid sequence is: CASSQTGGAMDTQYF. The nucleotide sequence is given as TGCGCCAGCAGCCAGACAGGTGGAGCGATGGATACGCAGTATTTT.